These 14 T cell receptor beta chains originate from one sample sequenced in a study of blood T cells in healthy people across ages. A J-beta primer mix and a sample-barcoded 5' primer were used in a second PCR of about 7 to 12 cycles. TCRdb redid the calling of the 5' RACE reads with MiXCR, one entry per CDR3 protein. The table shows about 830,000 distinct CDR3 sequences, with approximately 67% occurring only once. Material: blood. The receptors were gathered from a man aged 25 to 40 in good health.

The rearrangement links TRBV7-3 to TRBJ1-6; D uncertain. This CDR3 has 14 amino acids. Germline-derived CDR1 and CDR2 are SGHTA and FQGTGA. Deletions cut 2 bases from V and 9 bases from J, with 11 bases between. CDR3 nucleotide sequence: TGTGCCAGCAGCTTAGGTGTGCAGAGTTCACCCCTCCACTTT. It codes for CASSLGVQSSPLHF.

The V call is TRBV27, the J call TRBJ1-6, with 7 bases fitting TRBD1. The CDR3 runs 15 residues. V was clipped by 4 bases and J by 9 bases; unmatched bases: 9. Germline lookup yields CDR1 MNHEY and CDR2 SMNVEV (reference sequence). CDR3 DNA sequence: TGTGCCAGCAGTTCCCTGACAGGGTATTCTTCACCCCTCCACTTT. Residues: CASSSLTGYSSPLHF.

V is TRBV21-1 and J is TRBJ1-5; TRBD1 reflects the table's D call only, with no check against the DNA. TRBV21-1 is a pseudogene segment. This CDR3 contains 13 residues. CDR3 region: CASSHPPRQPQHF. The CDR3 nucleotides read TGTGCCAGCAGCCACCCCCCAAGGCAGCCCCAGCATTTT.

Only a few counts were recorded for this clonotype. This sequence joins TRBV6-4 and TRBJ2-2; possibly TRBD1 or TRBD2 for D (5 bases each). The CDR3 extends over 14 amino acids. The V end lost 6 bases, the J end lost 6 bases, and 14 bases lay between the germline ends. The germline V gene has CDR1 MRHNA and CDR2 SNTAGT. In DNA, the CDR3 is TGTGCCAGCAGCCGGGACCAAGGGGCCGGGGAGCTGTTTTTT. This codes for CASSRDQGAGELFF.

V is TRBV5-6 and J is TRBJ2-1; D is uncertain. Trimming cost V 5 bases and J 9 bases, with 12 bases left between them. Germline CDR1 SGHDT, CDR2 YYEEEE. This CDR3 region has 12 residues. CDR3 in amino acids: CASSPMVGEQFF. The CDR3 nucleotides read TGTGCCAGCAGTCCGATGGTCGGTGAGCAGTTCTTC. The full variable domain, completed using reference TRBV5-6 and TRBJ2-1, is DAGVTQSPTHLIKTRGQQVTLRCSPKSGHDTVSWYQQALGQGPQFIFQYYEEEERQRGNFPDRFSGHQFPNYSSELNVNALLLGDSALYLCASSPMVGEQFFGPGTRLTVL.

This clonotype was counted a few times. The rearrangement uses TRBV4-3 and TRBJ2-5; D may be TRBD2 (6 bases). Trimming pared 5 bases from V and 2 bases from J, leaving 15 bases between. Looked up from germline, CDR1 is LGHNA and CDR2 is YSLEER. The CDR3 is made up of 15 amino acids. Here the CDR3 reads CASSFRLGGQETQYF. The CDR3, as DNA: TGCGCCAGCAGCTTTCGACTGGGGGGACAAGAGACCCAGTACTTC.

The V and J genes are TRBV29-1 and TRBJ1-6; TRBD1 matches at 7 bases. The V and J ends lost 4 bases and 8 bases, in that order; junction bases with no gene match: 5. The germline V gene has CDR1 SQVTM and CDR2 ANQGSEA. This CDR3 contains 13 residues. The CDR3 bases are TGCAGCGTTGCAGGGACAGCAGATTCACCCCTCCACTTT. It yields the protein CSVAGTADSPLHF.

The rearrangement links TRBV7-8 to TRBJ2-6, with 13 positions matching TRBD2. V was pared by 5 bases and J by 4 bases, with 8 bases of the junction left unmatched. The germline V gene encodes CDR1 SGHVS and CDR2 FQNEAQ. The CDR3 spans 18 residues. The CDR3 nucleotides are TGTGCCAGCAGCCTTACTAGCGGGGGGGCAATAGGGGCCAACGTCCTGACTTTC. This sequence encodes CASSLTSGGAIGANVLTF. Full variable domain (missing parts from reference TRBV7-8 and TRBJ2-6): GAGVSQSPRYKVAKRGQDVALRCDPISGHVSLFWYQQALGQGPEFLTYFQNEAQLDKSGLPSDRFFAERPEGSVSTLKIQRTQQEDSAVYLCASSLTSGGAIGANVLTFGAGSRLTVL.

The V call is TRBV2, the J call TRBJ1-6; D may be TRBD1 (5 bases). Between the trimmed V and J ends, which lost 10 bases and 14 bases, there was a span of 12 bases. The CDR3 covers 10 residues. Germline values: CDR1 SNHLY, CDR2 FYNNEI. The CDR3 region has the DNA TGTGCCACCGACCCGGGGGCCCTCCACTTT. This gives the protein CATDPGALHF.

A few counts support this clonotype. V and J are TRBV20-1 and TRBJ2-5; 9 positions agree with TRBD1. The V gene's germline CDR1 is DFQATT and CDR2 SNEGSKA (reference sequence). This CDR3 spans 12 amino acids. V trimming: 7 bases; J trimming: 3 bases; junction bases outside the gene matches: 3. DNA for the CDR3: TGCAGTGGGGACAGGGAGGAAGAGACCCAGTACTTC. Translated: CSGDREEETQYF.

The V gene is TRBV10-3, the J gene TRBJ2-1; TRBD2 matches at 8 bases. V lost 1 base, J lost 6 bases, and 5 bases stayed unmatched. CDR3 length: 15 residues. CDR1 and CDR2 (germline): ENHRY, SYGVKD. Here the CDR3 reads CAISELRGAGNEQFF. The CDR3 DNA follows: TGTGCCATCAGTGAGTTGCGGGGGGCGGGCAATGAGCAGTTCTTC.

The chain's CDR3 is CASSLAGASNEKLFF. The CDR3 nucleotides are TGTGCCAGCAGCTTAGCCGGGGCTTCTAATGAAAAACTGTTTTTT. This chain links TRBV7-2 with TRBJ1-4, with D maybe TRBD1 (5 bases). CDR1 and CDR2 (germline): SGHTA, FQGNSA. The V and J ends lost 0 bases and 3 bases respectively, with 8 bases between them. The length of the CDR3 is 15 residues. Drawing the rest from reference TRBV7-2 and TRBJ1-4, the complete variable domain is GAGVSQSPSNKVTEKGKDVELRCDPISGHTALYWYRQSLGQGLEFLIYFQGNSAPDKSGLPSDRFSAERTGGSVSTLTIQRTQQEDSAVYLCASSLAGASNEKLFFGSGTQLSVL.

The chain links TRBV19 to TRBJ1-1; perhaps TRBD1 as D (5 bases). The CDR3 is 12 residues long. Germline CDR1 reads LNHDA; CDR2 reads SQIVND (reference sequence). Trimming took off 6 bases at V and 2 bases at J, with 7 bases between the two ends. CDR3 in DNA: TGTGCCAGTAGGACAGCTAACACTGAAGCTTTCTTT. It translates to CASRTANTEAFF. Full variable domain (remainder filled in from reference TRBV19 and TRBJ1-1): DGGITQSPKYLFRKEGQNVTLSCEQNLNHDAMYWYRQDPGQGLRLIYYSQIVNDFQKGDIAEGYSVSREKKESFPLTVTSAQKNPTAFYLCASRTANTEAFFGQGTRLTVV.

This sequence joins TRBV10-3 and TRBJ2-3, with D uncertain. CDR1 is ENHRY, CDR2 SYGVKD, per germline. V lost 6 bases and J 0 bases, leaving 10 bases between the germline ends. The CDR3 runs 14 residues. CDR3 nucleotide sequence: TGTGCCATCAGAGTAACGGATAGCACAGATACGCAGTATTTT. It encodes CAIRVTDSTDTQYF.